This T cell receptor beta chain was documented in a study of beta chain features in type 1 diabetes. Study-wide background: Age, gender, cell numbers and subset yield matched between patients and controls.

The CDR3 consists of 14 residues. CDR1 is SGDLS, CDR2 YYNGEE, per germline. The ends were cut back, 9 bases at V and 1 base at J, with 16 bases in the middle. Study findings and constraints: Any role of HLA type in TCRB rearrangement remained unresolved here. The study found that naive, central memory and Treg TCRB repertoires appeared more similar in patients than in healthy donors.

Expressed TCRB transcripts were sequenced, since all the RNA that had been isolated was reverse transcribed. Method: immunoSEQ multiplex PCR; TCRdb's copy keeps in-frame clones and lacks some. The sample holds around 300,000 clones, 14% seen once. One heparinised draw of blood, averaging roughly 0.12 L, came from each donor. Details on this clone: Antigen: not known.

Input material: central memory CD4+ T cells from blood. J is TRBJ1-1 and V is TRBV9; D is perhaps TRBD1 (6 bases). The sequence was collected from a man younger than 40 in good health. The CDR3 loop reads CATAKGGSNTEAFF. In DNA, the CDR3 is TGTGCCACCGCCAAGGGGGGCTCGAACACTGAAGCTTTCTTT.